This entry describes one T cell receptor beta chain. Antigen: not known. The germline gives CDR1 MNHNS, CDR2 SASEGT. The CDR3 spans 14 residues. The ends were cut back, 1 base at V and 0 bases at J, with 6 bases in the middle. The entry originates in a study of cytomegalovirus exposure and HLA in healthy donors. With 60 Vbeta and 13 Jbeta primers, the PCR was carried out. Profiling relied on immunoSEQ multiplex PCR, and the TCRdb table lists in-frame clones only, not all of them. The sample holds 75,000 to 100,000 clones, around 72% seen once. Study-wide points: A few V segments could not be told apart, such as TRBV6-2 and TRBV6-3, and were left out. The authors later found TCR association rates varying by HLA locus, with DRB1 most and HLA-C fewest. The only immune exposure information that was available was CMV serostatus. The authors listed around 150 TCR beta chains as cytomegalovirus-associated.

The chain uses TRBV6-1 and TRBJ1-2; no definite D call. This sequence originates from a man younger than 35 in good health and CMV-seropositive. Source material: PBMCs. CDR3 DNA sequence: TGTGCCAGCAGTGAAGGGCCAGCTAACTATGGCTACACCTTC. Translation gives CASSEGPANYGYTF.